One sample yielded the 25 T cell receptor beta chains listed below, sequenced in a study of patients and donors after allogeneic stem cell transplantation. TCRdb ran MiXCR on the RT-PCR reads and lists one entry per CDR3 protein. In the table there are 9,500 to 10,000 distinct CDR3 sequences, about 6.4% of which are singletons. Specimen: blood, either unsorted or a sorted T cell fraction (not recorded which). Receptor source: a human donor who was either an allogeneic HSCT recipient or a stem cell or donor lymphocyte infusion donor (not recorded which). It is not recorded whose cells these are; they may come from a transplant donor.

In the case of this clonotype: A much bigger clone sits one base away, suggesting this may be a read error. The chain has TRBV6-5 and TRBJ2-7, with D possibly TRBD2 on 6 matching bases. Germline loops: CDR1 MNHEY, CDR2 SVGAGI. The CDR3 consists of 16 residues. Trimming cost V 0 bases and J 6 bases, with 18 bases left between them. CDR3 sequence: CASSYSMTSMLFEQYF. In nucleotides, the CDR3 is TGTGCCAGCAGTTACTCGATGACTAGTATGCTGTTCGAGCAGTACTTC.

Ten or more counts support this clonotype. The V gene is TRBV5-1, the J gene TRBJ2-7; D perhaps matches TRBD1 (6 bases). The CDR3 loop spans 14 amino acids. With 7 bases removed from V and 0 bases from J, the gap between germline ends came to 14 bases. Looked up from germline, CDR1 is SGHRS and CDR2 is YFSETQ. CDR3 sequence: CASFRTDISYEQYF. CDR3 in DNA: TGCGCCAGCTTCCGGACAGACATCTCCTACGAGCAGTACTTC.

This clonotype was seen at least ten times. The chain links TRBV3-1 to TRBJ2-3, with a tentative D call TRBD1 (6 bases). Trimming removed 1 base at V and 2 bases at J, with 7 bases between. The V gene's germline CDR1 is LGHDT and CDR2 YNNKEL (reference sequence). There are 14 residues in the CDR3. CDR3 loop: CASSQAGATDTQYF. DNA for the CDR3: TGTGCCAGCAGCCAAGCAGGGGCCACAGATACGCAGTATTTT.

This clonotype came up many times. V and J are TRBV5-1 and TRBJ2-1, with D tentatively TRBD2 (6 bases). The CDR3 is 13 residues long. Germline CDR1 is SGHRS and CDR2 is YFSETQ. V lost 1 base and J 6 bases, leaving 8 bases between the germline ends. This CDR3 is CASSLLGGNEQFF. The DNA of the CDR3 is TGCGCCAGCAGCTTGCTGGGGGGCAATGAGCAGTTCTTC.

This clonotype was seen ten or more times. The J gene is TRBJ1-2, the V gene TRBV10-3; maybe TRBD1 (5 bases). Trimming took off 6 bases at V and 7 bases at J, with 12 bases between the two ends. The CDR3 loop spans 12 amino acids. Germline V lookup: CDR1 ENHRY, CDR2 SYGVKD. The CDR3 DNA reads TGTGCCATCAGCAGGGACGGGTCTGGCTACACCTTC. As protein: CAISRDGSGYTF.

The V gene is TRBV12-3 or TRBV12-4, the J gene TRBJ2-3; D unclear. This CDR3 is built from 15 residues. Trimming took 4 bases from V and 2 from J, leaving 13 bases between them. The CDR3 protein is CASSSSRYNTDTQYF. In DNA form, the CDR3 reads TGTGCCAGCAGTTCTTCTCGATACAACACAGATACGCAGTATTTT.

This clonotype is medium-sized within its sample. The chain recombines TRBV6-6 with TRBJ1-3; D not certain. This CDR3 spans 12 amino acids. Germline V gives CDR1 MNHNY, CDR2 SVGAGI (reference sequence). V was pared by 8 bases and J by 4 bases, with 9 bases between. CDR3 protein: CASGGPGNTIYF. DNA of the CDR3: TGTGCCAGCGGTGGACCCGGAAACACCATATATTTT.

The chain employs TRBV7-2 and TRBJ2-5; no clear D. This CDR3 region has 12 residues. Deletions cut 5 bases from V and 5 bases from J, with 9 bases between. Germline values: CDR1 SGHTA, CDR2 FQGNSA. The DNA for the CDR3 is TGTGCCAGCAGCGGGATGGGGGAGACCCAGTACTTC. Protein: CASSGMGETQYF.

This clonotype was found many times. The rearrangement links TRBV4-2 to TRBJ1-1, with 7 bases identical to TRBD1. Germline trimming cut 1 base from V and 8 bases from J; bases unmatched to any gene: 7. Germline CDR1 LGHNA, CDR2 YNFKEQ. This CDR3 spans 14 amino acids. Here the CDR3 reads CASSQVDRVREAFF. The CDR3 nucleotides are TGTGCCAGCAGCCAAGTTGACAGGGTTCGAGAAGCTTTCTTT.

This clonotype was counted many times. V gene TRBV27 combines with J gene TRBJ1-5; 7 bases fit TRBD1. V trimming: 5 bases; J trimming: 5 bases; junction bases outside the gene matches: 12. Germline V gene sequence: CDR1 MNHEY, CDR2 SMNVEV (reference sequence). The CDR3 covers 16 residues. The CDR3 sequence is CASSRRDRGGHQPQHF. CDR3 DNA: TGTGCCAGCAGTCGCCGGGACAGAGGTGGACATCAGCCCCAGCATTTT.

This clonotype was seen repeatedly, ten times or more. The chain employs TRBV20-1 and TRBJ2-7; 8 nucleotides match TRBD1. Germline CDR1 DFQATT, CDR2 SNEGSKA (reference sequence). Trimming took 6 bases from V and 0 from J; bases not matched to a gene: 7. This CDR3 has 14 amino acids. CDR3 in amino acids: CSAPDRVNSYEQYF. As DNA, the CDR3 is TGCAGTGCCCCGGACAGGGTGAACTCCTACGAGCAGTACTTC.

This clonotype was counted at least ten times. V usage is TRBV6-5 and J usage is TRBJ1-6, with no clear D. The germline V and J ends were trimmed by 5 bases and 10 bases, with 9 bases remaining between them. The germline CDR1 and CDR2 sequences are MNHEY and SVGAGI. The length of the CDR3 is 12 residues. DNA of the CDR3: TGTGCCAGCAGTCCTGTTGGATCACCCCTCCACTTT. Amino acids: CASSPVGSPLHF.

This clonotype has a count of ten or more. The CDR3 DNA reads as TGTGCCAGCAGCTTCCCTGGGCACACTGAAGCTTTCTTT. Its protein product is CASSFPGHTEAFF. The J gene is TRBJ1-1, the V gene TRBV7-9; no firm D call. CDR3 length: 13 amino acids. Trimming removed 3 bases from V and 3 bases from J, with 8 bases in between. From germline, CDR1 is SEHNR and CDR2 FQNEAQ (reference sequence).

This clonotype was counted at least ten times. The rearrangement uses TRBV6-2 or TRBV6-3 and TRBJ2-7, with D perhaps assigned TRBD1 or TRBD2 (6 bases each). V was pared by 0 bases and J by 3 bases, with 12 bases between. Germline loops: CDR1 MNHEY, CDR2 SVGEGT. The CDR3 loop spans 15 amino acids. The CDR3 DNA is TGTGCCAGCAGTTACTCTTCGGGGGCAGTCTACGAGCAGTACTTC. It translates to CASSYSSGAVYEQYF.

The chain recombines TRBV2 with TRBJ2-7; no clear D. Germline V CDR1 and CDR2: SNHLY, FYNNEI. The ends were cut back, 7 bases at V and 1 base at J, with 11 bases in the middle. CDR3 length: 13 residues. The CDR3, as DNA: TGTGCCAGCATTAGGGCAGCATCCTACGAGCAGTACTTC. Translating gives CASIRAASYEQYF.

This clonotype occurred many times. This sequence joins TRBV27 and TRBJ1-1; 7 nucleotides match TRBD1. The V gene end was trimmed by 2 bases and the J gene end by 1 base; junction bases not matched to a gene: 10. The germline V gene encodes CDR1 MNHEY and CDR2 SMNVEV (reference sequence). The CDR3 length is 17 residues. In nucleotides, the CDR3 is TGTGCCAGCAGTTTACGGGCATGGGGGACAGAGAACACTGAAGCTTTCTTT. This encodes CASSLRAWGTENTEAFF.

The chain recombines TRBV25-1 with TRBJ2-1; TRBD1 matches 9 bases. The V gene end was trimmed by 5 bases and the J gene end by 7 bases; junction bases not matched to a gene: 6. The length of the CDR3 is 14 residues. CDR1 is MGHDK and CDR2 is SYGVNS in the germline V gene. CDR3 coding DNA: TGTGCCAGCAGTACTCAACAGGGGGCTAATGAGCAGTTCTTC. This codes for CASSTQQGANEQFF.

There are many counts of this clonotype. The CDR3 nucleotides read TGTGCCAGCAGCTTTAGAGAGACCCAGTACTTC. Its protein product is CASSFRETQYF. The chain is built from TRBV7-9 and TRBJ2-5; no reliable D call. The CDR3 is 11 amino acids. CDR1 and CDR2 from the germline V gene are SEHNR and FQNEAQ (reference sequence). Trimming stripped 3 bases from V and 4 bases from J, with 3 bases between.

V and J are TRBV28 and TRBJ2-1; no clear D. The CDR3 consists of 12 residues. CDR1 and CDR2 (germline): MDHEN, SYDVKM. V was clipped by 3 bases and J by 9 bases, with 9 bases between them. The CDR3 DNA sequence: TGTGCCAGCAGTTTGGTCCAGTTTGAGCAGTTCTTC. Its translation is CASSLVQFEQFF.

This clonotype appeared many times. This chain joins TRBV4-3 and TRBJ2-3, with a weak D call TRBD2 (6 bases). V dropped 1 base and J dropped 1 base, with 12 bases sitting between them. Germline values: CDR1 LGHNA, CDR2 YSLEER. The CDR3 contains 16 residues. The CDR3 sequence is CASSQGRGLRTDTQYF. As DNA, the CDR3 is TGCGCCAGCAGCCAAGGGCGCGGACTACGCACAGATACGCAGTATTTT.

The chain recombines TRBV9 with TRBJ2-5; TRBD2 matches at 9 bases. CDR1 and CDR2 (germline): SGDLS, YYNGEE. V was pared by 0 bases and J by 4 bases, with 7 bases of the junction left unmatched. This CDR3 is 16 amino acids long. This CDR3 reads CASSVGAGGPVETQYF. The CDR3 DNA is TGTGCCAGCAGCGTAGGGGCGGGAGGGCCGGTAGAGACCCAGTACTTC.

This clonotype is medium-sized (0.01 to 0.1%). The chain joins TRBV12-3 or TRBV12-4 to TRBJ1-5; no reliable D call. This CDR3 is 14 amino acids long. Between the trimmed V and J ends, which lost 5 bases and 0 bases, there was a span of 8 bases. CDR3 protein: CASSPSYSNQPQHF. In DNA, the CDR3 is TGTGCCAGCAGTCCCTCGTATAGCAATCAGCCCCAGCATTTT.

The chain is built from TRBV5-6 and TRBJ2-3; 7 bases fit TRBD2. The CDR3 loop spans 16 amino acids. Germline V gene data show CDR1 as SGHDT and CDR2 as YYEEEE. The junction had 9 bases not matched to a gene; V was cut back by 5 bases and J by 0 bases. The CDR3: CASSKTSRISTDTQYF. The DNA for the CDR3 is TGTGCCAGCAGTAAGACTAGCCGGATTAGCACAGATACGCAGTATTTT.

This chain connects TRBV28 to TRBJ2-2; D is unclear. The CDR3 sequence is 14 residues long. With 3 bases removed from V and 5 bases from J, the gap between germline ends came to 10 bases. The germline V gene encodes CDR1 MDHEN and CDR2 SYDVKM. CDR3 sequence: CASSFLPSTGELFF. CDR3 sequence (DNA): TGTGCCAGCAGTTTTCTCCCGAGTACCGGGGAGCTGTTTTTT.

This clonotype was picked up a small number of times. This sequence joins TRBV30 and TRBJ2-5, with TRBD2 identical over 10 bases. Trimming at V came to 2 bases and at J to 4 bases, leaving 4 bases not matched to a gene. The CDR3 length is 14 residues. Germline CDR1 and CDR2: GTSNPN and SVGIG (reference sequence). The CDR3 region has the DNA TGTGCCTGGAGTTTAGGACTAGCGGTAGAGACCCAGTACTTC. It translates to CAWSLGLAVETQYF.